This T cell receptor beta chain is drawn from a study of shared clonotypes between healthy human individuals. Whole-study results and caveats: Among donors, clonotype sharing was expected to be affected by sequencing depth. Clonotypes not shared had lower generation probabilities than those common to all four donors.

This clone was seen only a few times. Its antigen is undetermined. V lost 6 bases to trimming and J lost 3 bases; unmatched junction nucleotides: 7. CDR1 is ENHRY and CDR2 is SYGVKD in the germline V gene. The CDR3 totals 14 residues. Generated by immunoSEQ multiplex PCR, the TCRdb table keeps only in-frame clones and is missing some. The profile shows 2.3 million or so clones, 80% to 95% of them singletons. Sequences were obtained from naive CD4+ T cells from PBMCs. Subset: CD45RA+ positively selected. This receptor was obtained from a man aged 18 to 29 in good health. Some clones in this sample may be carry-over from other donors' samples. J is TRBJ1-1 and V is TRBV10-3; TRBD1 aligns across 7 bases. The CDR3 loop reads CAISLTGKDTEAFF. DNA for the CDR3: TGTGCCATCAGCCTGACAGGGAAGGACACTGAAGCTTTCTTT.